This is a list of T cell receptor beta chains from one sample in a study of T cell responses to AZD1222 COVID-19 vaccine. Repertoires were generated with immunoSEQ multiplex PCR, while TCRdb's copy carries only in-frame clones and drops some. The sample has roughly 78,000 clones; about 84% are singletons. Material: peripheral blood, obtained on day 0 of AZD1222 vaccination. The origin of the receptors is an adult in good health. Both conserved end residues are part of each CDR3. D genes are given only for firm matches. Expanded clones get a size class; other rows say once, few or many, or leave the size out.

clone_size	v_call	j_call	d_call	cdr3_nt	cdr3_aa
.	TRBV5-4	TRBJ1-1	TRBD1	TGTGCCAGCAGGAAACAGGGGATGAACACTGAAGCTTTCTTT	CASRKQGMNTEAFF
.	TRBV3-1/TRBV3-2	TRBJ2-1	TRBD2	TGTGCCAGCAGCCAAGATAGGCTAGCGGGAGATGAGCAGTTCTTC	CASSQDRLAGDEQFF
.	TRBV9	TRBJ1-2	.	TGTGCCAGCAGCGCACCCCCCGGGTGCTACACCTTC	CASSAPPGCYTF
once	TRBV6-5	TRBJ2-7	TRBD2	TGTGCCAGCCCTAGAAACGGGCTAGCGGGATACGGGCAGTACTTC	CASPRNGLAGYGQYF
.	TRBV27	TRBJ1-6	.	TGTGCCAGCAGTTTCCGGGGAGCCAATTCACCCCTCCACTTT	CASSFRGANSPLHF
.	TRBV4-1	TRBJ1-2	.	TGCGCCAGCAGCCAAGATATTTTCCAAGGGACCAACTATGGCTACACCTTC	CASSQDIFQGTNYGYTF
.	TRBV6-5	TRBJ2-3	.	TGTGCCAGCAGGGACAGCTCTAGCACAGATACGCAGTATTTT	CASRDSSSTDTQYF
.	TRBV28	TRBJ1-2	TRBD1	TGTGCCAGCAGCGATGCGACAGGGGGCTGGGCTGGCTACACCTTC	CASSDATGGWAGYTF
few	TRBV7-6	TRBJ2-1	.	TGTGCCAGCAGCCCCATATTCGGTAGCTCCTACAATGAGCAGTTCTTC	CASSPIFGSSYNEQFF
.	TRBV6-5	TRBJ1-4	TRBD1	TGTGCCAGCAGTCCTCAGACAGGGGGAGGCGAAAAACTGTTTTTT	CASSPQTGGGEKLFF
few	TRBV3-1/TRBV3-2	TRBJ2-2	.	TGTGCCAGCAGCCCTACTAGCAGACTCCCGAACACCGGGGAGCTGTTTTTT	CASSPTSRLPNTGELFF
.	TRBV7-2	TRBJ2-2	.	TGTGCCAGCAGCTTAGACACAGGCGCGAACACCGGGGAGCTGTTTTTT	CASSLDTGANTGELFF
.	TRBV11-2	TRBJ1-1	.	TGTGCCAGCAGCTTAGAGCGTAACACTGAAGCTTTCTTT	CASSLERNTEAFF
.	TRBV5-1	TRBJ1-1	.	TGCGCCAGCAGTGTGTCTCCCAGCAGCACTGAAGCTTTCTTT	CASSVSPSSTEAFF
once	TRBV12-3/TRBV12-4	TRBJ2-5	.	TGTGCCAGCAGTTTGCGGCACCAAGAGACCCAGTACTTC	CASSLRHQETQYF
.	TRBV4-3	TRBJ2-5	TRBD1	TGCGCCAGCAGCCGGGAACAGGGGCTTCAAGAGACCCAGTACTTC	CASSREQGLQETQYF
.	TRBV4-3	TRBJ1-2	.	TGCGCCAGCAGCCTCGAGGAAGGCTACTATGGCTACACCTTC	CASSLEEGYYGYTF
.	TRBV5-5	TRBJ1-5	TRBD1	TGTGCCAGCAGCCGCGCGGGGACAGGGGTACAGCCCCAGCATTTT	CASSRAGTGVQPQHF
.	TRBV10-2	TRBJ2-3	.	TGCGCCAGCAGTGATTCCAGGGGACGCACAGATACGCAGTATTTT	CASSDSRGRTDTQYF
.	TRBV4-1	TRBJ1-6	.	TGCGCCAGCAGCCAAGTAAGTGGCAGAAGCTCCTATAATTCACCCCTCCACTTT	CASSQVSGRSSYNSPLHF
.	TRBV7-2	TRBJ1-1	.	TGTGCCAGCAGCTTTGCGTCTTTGGGGGGGCGCGAAGCTTTCTTT	CASSFASLGGREAFF
.	TRBV30	TRBJ1-6	.	TGTGCCTGGGGCAGGTCTAATTCACCCCTCCACTTT	CAWGRSNSPLHF
.	TRBV19	TRBJ2-2	.	TGTGCCAGTAGTACCCAGGGGGGGAACACCGGGGAGCTGTTTTTT	CASSTQGGNTGELFF
once	TRBV4-3	TRBJ1-4	.	TGCGCCAGCAGCCAAGACAGTAGGGCAGCTCGTGAAAAACTGTTTTTT	CASSQDSRAAREKLFF
few	TRBV5-6	TRBJ1-2	TRBD1	TGTGCCAGCAGCCCGGACAGGGGCAGCTATGGCTACACCTTC	CASSPDRGSYGYTF
.	TRBV20-1	TRBJ1-5	.	TGCAGTGCAGGCCCTGCAGGCCAGCATTTT	CSAGPAGQHF
.	TRBV15	TRBJ1-5	.	TGTGCCACCAGCAGAGAGGGCGGCGGGGGCAATCAGCCCCAGCATTTT	CATSREGGGGNQPQHF
.	TRBV6-2/TRBV6-3	TRBJ1-6	.	TGTGCCAGCAGTTACTCCGTCGACAGGCCAGGGGATTCACCCCTCCACTTT	CASSYSVDRPGDSPLHF
.	TRBV4-3	TRBJ2-1	.	TGCGCCAGCAGCAAATTACCCTACAATGAGCAGTTCTTC	CASSKLPYNEQFF
medium-sized	TRBV19	TRBJ2-7	TRBD1	TGTGCCAGTAGCGTGACAGGGCACGAGCAGTACTTC	CASSVTGHEQYF
.	TRBV19	TRBJ2-1	TRBD2	TGTGCCAGTAGTGGACTAGCGAGATACAATGAGCAGTTCTTC	CASSGLARYNEQFF
.	TRBV12-3/TRBV12-4	TRBJ2-7	.	TGTGCCACATACATGGGGGGACAGCAGTACTTC	CATYMGGQQYF
.	TRBV3-1/TRBV3-2	TRBJ2-7	TRBD2	TGTGCCAGCAGCCAAGGATCCGGGGGGGAAATGGACGAGCAGTACTTC	CASSQGSGGEMDEQYF
once	TRBV4-2	TRBJ2-3	.	TGTGCCAGCAGCCAAACTGAGTTTGGGGATTGGGATACGCAGTATTTT	CASSQTEFGDWDTQYF
.	TRBV7-9	TRBJ2-1	TRBD2	TGTGCCAGCCCCCACCGGGAGGAGGTCGGCTACAATGAGCAGTTCTTC	CASPHREEVGYNEQFF
.	TRBV9	TRBJ1-5	TRBD1	TGTGCCAGCAGCGTAGCAGGGGGCCGCCAGCCCCAGCATTTT	CASSVAGGRQPQHF
.	TRBV7-9	TRBJ1-4	.	TGTGCCAGCAGCTTAGTATCAGGGCATCCCAATGAAAAACTGTTTTTT	CASSLVSGHPNEKLFF